A single sample is the source of the 3 T cell receptor beta chains below, sequenced in a study of T cells in Graves' hyperthyroidism and ophthalmopathy. Researchers took RNA transcripts and amplified the TCR beta CDR3 regions from them. The TCR CDR3 was amplified in a first-round RT-PCR using the HTBI primer set. TCRdb ran MiXCR on the multiplex PCR reads and lists one entry per CDR3 protein. The sample lists about 530,000 distinct CDR3 sequences, more than 15% seen once, with 17% in the top ten. Material for sequencing was blood. The receptor set was obtained from a woman under 30 with Graves' ophthalmopathy.

This clonotype was counted between two and nine times. The genes are TRBV5-6 and TRBJ1-4; D not resolved. The germline CDR1 and CDR2 sequences are SGHDT and YYEEEE. The CDR3 has 14 residues. V lost 2 bases and J 3 bases, leaving 8 bases between the germline ends. DNA of the CDR3: TGTGCCAGCAGCTTTGGGAACCCTAATGAAAAACTGTTTTTT. It yields the protein CASSFGNPNEKLFF.

This clonotype has at least ten counts. V and J are TRBV5-1 and TRBJ1-1; weak D call: TRBD1 (5 bases). The CDR3 has 15 residues. V was cut by 0 bases and J by 1 base, with 10 bases left in between. Germline loops: CDR1 SGHRS, CDR2 YFSETQ. The CDR3 is CASSLDGRENTEAFF. The DNA of the CDR3 is TGCGCCAGCAGCTTGGACGGCAGGGAGAACACTGAAGCTTTCTTT.

Concerning this clonotype itself: A read error may account for a junction end that differs from germline. The rearrangement joins TRBV5-4 to TRBJ2-2; the match to TRBD1 covers 8 bases. The DNA end lines up better with TRBJ1-1; the J call may be wrong. This CDR3 has 16 residues. Germline V gene lookup returns CDR1 SGHNT and CDR2 YYREEE (reference sequence). This CDR3 is CASSTPPGGPNTGAFF. Here the CDR3 DNA reads TGTGCCAGCAGCACTCCCCCAGGGGGCCCGAACACTGGAGCTTTCTTT.